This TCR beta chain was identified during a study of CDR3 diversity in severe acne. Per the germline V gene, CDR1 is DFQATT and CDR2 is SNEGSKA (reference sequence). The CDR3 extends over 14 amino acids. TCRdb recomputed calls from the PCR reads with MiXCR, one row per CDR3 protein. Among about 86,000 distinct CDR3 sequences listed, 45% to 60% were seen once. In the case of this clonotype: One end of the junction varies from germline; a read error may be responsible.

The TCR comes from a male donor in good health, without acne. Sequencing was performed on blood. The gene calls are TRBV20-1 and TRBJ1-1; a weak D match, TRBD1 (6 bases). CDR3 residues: CSARAGVRNTEAFF. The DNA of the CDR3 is TGCAGTGCTAGAGCAGGGGTCAGGAACACTGAAGCCTTCTTT.